The 8 T cell receptor beta chains below all came from one sample that was sequenced in a study of type 1 regulatory T cells. Antigens for these TCRs are unknown. Via MiXCR, TCRdb re-called the reads, giving one row per CDR3 protein. The sample yields tens of thousands of distinct CDR3 sequences, over 9% seen once. The sequenced sample was cultured non-Tr1 T cells, either the whole culture or a sorted T cell fraction (not recorded which). The receptors derive from a human donor in good health.

The V gene is TRBV5-1, the J gene TRBJ2-7, with TRBD2 identical over 12 bases. This CDR3 is 15 amino acids long. V gave up 0 bases and J gave up 5 bases; unmatched junction bases: 3. Germline CDR1 SGHRS, CDR2 YFSETQ. The CDR3 bases are TGCGCCAGCAGCTTGGGGACTAGCGGGACGAACGAGCAGTACTTC. Its translation is CASSLGTSGTNEQYF.

There are a few counts of this clonotype. The chain carries TRBV15 and TRBJ2-7, with 10 bases that match TRBD2. This CDR3 has 14 residues. V lost 6 bases and J lost 6; bases outside the gene matches: 8. The V gene's germline CDR1 is LNHNV and CDR2 YYDKDF (reference sequence). CDR3 loop: CATSVGASGSEQYF. CDR3 nucleotide sequence: TGTGCCACCAGTGTCGGGGCTAGCGGGAGCGAGCAGTACTTC. The full variable domain, with the rest looked up from reference TRBV15 and TRBJ2-7, is DAMVIQNPRYQVTQFGKPVTLSCSQTLNHNVMYWYQQKSSQAPKLLFHYYDKDFNNEADTPDNFQSRRPNTSFCFLDIRSPGLGDTAMYLCATSVGASGSEQYFGPGTRLTVT.

In this sample, this clonotype turned up many times. The J gene is TRBJ2-2, the V gene TRBV7-8; unclear D gene. The germline V gene encodes CDR1 SGHVS and CDR2 FQNEAQ. This CDR3 has 13 amino acids. With 8 bases removed from V and 1 base from J, the gap between germline ends came to 8 bases. The CDR3 DNA reads TGTGCCAGCGGAGAGCAGAACACCGGGGAGCTGTTTTTT. Translation: CASGEQNTGELFF.

The chain has TRBV9 and TRBJ2-2, with no clear D. Germline V CDR1 and CDR2: SGDLS, YYNGEE. Trimming pared 0 bases from V and 3 bases from J, leaving 6 bases between. This CDR3 is 14 amino acids long. CDR3 bases: TGTGCCAGCAGCGTAGGTTGGGACACCGGGGAGCTGTTTTTT. It yields the protein CASSVGWDTGELFF.

Ten or more counts support this clonotype. A junction end diverges from the germline sequence, so it may reflect a read error. V is TRBV12-3 or TRBV12-4 and J is TRBJ1-1; D possibly corresponds to TRBD1 (5 bases). The CDR3 totals 14 residues. CDR3: CASRRGDLSSKPLF. CDR3 coding DNA: TGTGCCAGCAGGAGAGGGGACCTGAGTTCTAAGCCCCTTTTT.

This clonotype was recorded a few times. V and J are TRBV7-9 and TRBJ1-2; D is unclear. This CDR3 spans 13 amino acids. Germline V gives CDR1 SEHNR, CDR2 FQNEAQ (reference sequence). Trimming took off 4 bases at V and 8 bases at J, with 14 bases between the two ends. CDR3 amino acids: CASSSQRREGYTF. The CDR3 coding sequence is TGTGCCAGCAGCTCCCAGAGGCGAGAGGGCTACACCTTC.

This clonotype is labeled as medium-sized. This sequence joins TRBV5-1 and TRBJ1-4; 7 bases map to TRBD1. The J segment lost 7 bases and the V segment lost 0 bases, leaving 9 bases of the junction unmatched. Germline CDR1 is SGHRS and CDR2 is YFSETQ. CDR3 length: 16 residues. The CDR3 DNA reads as TGCGCCAGCAGCTTGGAATTTGGGACAGCCCCTGAAAAACTGTTTTTT. It encodes CASSLEFGTAPEKLFF.

The chain joins TRBV4-3 to TRBJ1-5, with D perhaps matching TRBD1 (5 bases). CDR3 length equals 15 residues. The V gene lost 4 bases and the J gene lost 2 bases, with 12 bases spanning the gap. Germline-derived CDR1 and CDR2 are LGHNA and YSLEER. The CDR3 DNA is TGCGCCAGCAGCCGGGACCTAGCGGGCAATCAGCCCCAGCATTTT. Translation: CASSRDLAGNQPQHF.